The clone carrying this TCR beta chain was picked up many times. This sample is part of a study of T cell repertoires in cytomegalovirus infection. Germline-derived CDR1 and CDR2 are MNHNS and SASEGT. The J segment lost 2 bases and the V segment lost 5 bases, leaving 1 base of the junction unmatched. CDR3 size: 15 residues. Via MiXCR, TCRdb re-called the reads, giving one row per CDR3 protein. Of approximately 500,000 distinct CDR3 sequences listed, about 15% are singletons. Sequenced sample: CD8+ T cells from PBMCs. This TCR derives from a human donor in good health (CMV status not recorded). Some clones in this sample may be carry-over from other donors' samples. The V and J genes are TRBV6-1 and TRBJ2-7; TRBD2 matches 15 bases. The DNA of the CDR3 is TGTGCCAGCAGTCGGACTAGCGGGAGGGCCTACGAGCAGTACTTC. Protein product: CASSRTSGRAYEQYF.